The present T cell receptor (beta chain) was sequenced within a study of blood T cell repertoires in COVID-19. Study details: Both acute and convalescent COVID-19 samples were obtained from the United States, Italy and Spain. Sources were T cells, B-cell-depleted T cells, or PBMCs; the material itself was cDNA or gDNA.

Germline V gene lookup returns CDR1 MNHEY and CDR2 SMNVEV (reference sequence). This CDR3 region has 15 residues. V lost 7 bases to trimming and J lost 2 bases; unmatched junction nucleotides: 5. Assay used: immunoSEQ multiplex PCR; TCRdb lists only in-frame clones, some missing. The sample lists about 290,000 clones, over 80% seen once, with around 4% in the top ten. The sample taken for sequencing was peripheral blood. The sequence came from a woman aged 50 to 60 with active or convalescent COVID-19. This chain connects TRBV27 to TRBJ2-3; TRBD2 aligns across 11 bases. The CDR3 DNA reads as TGTGCCAGCATGTTGACTAGCGGGGTCACAGATACGCAGTATTTT. It codes for CASMLTSGVTDTQYF.